Following are 21 T cell receptor beta chains from one sample sequenced in a study of T cells in Graves' hyperthyroidism and ophthalmopathy. Amplification of TCR beta CDR3 regions was performed using RNA transcripts as template. With the HTBI primer set, the TCR CDR3 went through a first round of RT-PCR. MiXCR, applied by TCRdb to the multiplex PCR reads, yields one record per CDR3 protein. The sample lists about half a million distinct CDR3 sequences, less than 25% occurring once. Sequencing input: blood. The receptors here all came from a man aged 18-30 years with Graves' hyperthyroidism.

This clonotype was seen ten or more times. A read error may be the cause here, since a much bigger clone is one base away. This is likely a read error, given that the CDR3 carries no conserved phenylalanine or tryptophan at its end. The rearrangement links TRBV2 to TRBJ1-1; possible D gene TRBD1, 5 bases. Trimming removed 6 bases from V and 7 bases from J, with 9 bases in between. This CDR3 spans 11 amino acids. CDR1 is SNHLY and CDR2 is FYNNEI in the germline V gene. The CDR3 reads CASRRQSEAFC. The DNA of the CDR3 is TGTGCCAGCAGGCGACAGAGTGAAGCTTTCTGT.

This clonotype was detected many times. This chain connects TRBV7-9 to TRBJ1-2; weak D call: TRBD1 (5 bases). V was shortened by 1 base and J by 9 bases, with 15 bases between the two germline ends. Looked up from germline, CDR1 is SEHNR and CDR2 is FQNEAQ (reference sequence). The CDR3 sequence is 14 residues long. The CDR3 reads CASSLEFGASRYTF. CDR3 nucleotides: TGTGCCAGCAGCTTAGAGTTTGGGGCATCGCGCTACACCTTC.

The rearrangement uses TRBV20-1 and TRBJ2-5; 7 bases map to TRBD1. The V and J ends lost 1 base and 6 bases, in that order; junction bases with no gene match: 5. The CDR3 has 13 amino acids. The germline CDR1 and CDR2 sequences are DFQATT and SNEGSKA (reference sequence). The CDR3 spells CSARVGQVKTQYF. The CDR3 region has the DNA TGCAGTGCTAGAGTCGGACAGGTCAAGACCCAGTACTTC.

The sample holds a few counts of this clonotype. CDR3 sequence: CAISEPWTGKGVGANVLTF. As DNA, the CDR3 is TGTGCCATCAGTGAGCCCTGGACAGGGAAAGGGGTTGGGGCCAACGTCCTGACTTTC. The chain joins TRBV10-3 to TRBJ2-6; TRBD1 agrees at 8 bases. CDR3 length: 19 residues. The germline V gene encodes CDR1 ENHRY and CDR2 SYGVKD. V gave up 2 bases and J gave up 3 bases; unmatched junction bases: 12.

The table lists this clonotype with many counts. V gene TRBV28 combines with J gene TRBJ1-1; maybe TRBD1 (5 bases). V dropped 6 bases and J dropped 4 bases, with 18 bases sitting between them. This CDR3 region has 15 residues. CDR1 is MDHEN, CDR2 SYDVKM, per germline. The CDR3 DNA reads as TGTGCCAGCAGCCGCATCGACGCGGGGGGCACTGAAGCTTTCTTT. This gives the protein CASSRIDAGGTEAFF.

Many counts were recorded for this clonotype. This chain connects TRBV20-1 to TRBJ1-1; D gene unclear. The germline gives CDR1 DFQATT, CDR2 SNEGSKA (reference sequence). V lost 6 bases to trimming and J lost 1 base, with 9 bases between them. This CDR3 region has 12 residues. The CDR3: CSATDGNTEAFF. The CDR3 nucleotides are TGCAGTGCGACGGACGGGAACACTGAAGCTTTCTTT.

This clonotype was observed at least ten times. The chain joins TRBV6-1 to TRBJ2-5; a weak D match, TRBD2 (5 bases). There are 11 residues in the CDR3. Germline V gene lookup returns CDR1 MNHNS and CDR2 SASEGT. V lost 10 bases and J 5 bases, leaving 11 bases between the germline ends. The CDR3 DNA sequence: TGTGCCACTACCTCGGGGGAGACCCAGTACTTC. The encoded protein is CATTSGETQYF.

This clonotype showed up many times. The rearrangement joins TRBV9 to TRBJ1-5, with D unclear. CDR1 and CDR2 from the germline V gene are SGDLS and YYNGEE. This CDR3 region has 16 residues. Deletions cut 2 bases from V and 0 bases from J, with 12 bases between. The CDR3 DNA follows: TGTGCCAGCAGCGTCGGACCCGGATATAGCAATCAGCCCCAGCATTTT. Translating it yields CASSVGPGYSNQPQHF.

The V call is TRBV12-3 or TRBV12-4, the J call TRBJ1-1; 10 bases are a match to TRBD1. Losses at the gene ends were 4 bases for V and 3 bases for J; bases not matched to a gene: 11. The CDR3 contains 17 residues. The CDR3 nucleotides are TGTGCCAGCAGTTCGTCCTCCGCGGGACAGGGGTACACTGAAGCTTTCTTT. As protein: CASSSSSAGQGYTEAFF.

Many counts were recorded for this clonotype. V usage is TRBV7-2 and J usage is TRBJ1-5; no clear D gene. Germline CDR1 is SGHTA and CDR2 is FQGNSA. The CDR3 consists of 15 residues. V lost 1 base and J lost 3, with 10 bases in between. CDR3: CASSLGVGLNQPQHF. CDR3 nucleotides: TGTGCCAGCAGCTTAGGGGTTGGACTCAATCAGCCCCAGCATTTT.

There are many counts of this clonotype. This sequence joins TRBV28 and TRBJ1-5, with D perhaps matching TRBD1 (6 bases). The CDR3 contains 17 residues. The V gene lost 3 bases and the J gene lost 3 bases, with 18 bases spanning the gap. Per the germline V gene, CDR1 is MDHEN and CDR2 is SYDVKM. The CDR3 spells CASSFPENRVTNQPQHF. The CDR3 DNA is TGTGCCAGCAGTTTTCCAGAGAACAGGGTTACCAATCAGCCCCAGCATTTT.

This clonotype has at least ten counts. This chain uses TRBV2 with TRBJ2-7, with 12 bases lining up with TRBD1. Germline V gives CDR1 SNHLY, CDR2 FYNNEI. The ends lost 5 bases at V and 9 bases at J; junction bases unmatched: 5. There are 13 residues in the CDR3. For the CDR3, the DNA is TGTGCCAGCAGTTTCGGGACAGGGGGCTGGCAGTACTTC. The encoded protein is CASSFGTGGWQYF.

This chain uses TRBV6-5 with TRBJ2-7, with unresolved D. Germline CDR1 reads MNHEY; CDR2 reads SVGAGI. This CDR3 is built from 14 residues. V dropped 0 bases and J dropped 10 bases, with 16 bases sitting between them. CDR3 sequence reads: CASSYSNDLEQQYF. CDR3 sequence (DNA): TGTGCCAGCAGTTACTCGAACGACTTGGAACAACAGTACTTC.

This clonotype was found many times. The J gene is TRBJ2-7, the V gene TRBV30; D possibly corresponds to TRBD1 (6 bases). Trimming took 5 bases from V and 2 from J, leaving 16 bases between them. This CDR3 contains 14 residues. Looked up from germline, CDR1 is GTSNPN and CDR2 is SVGIG (reference sequence). The CDR3 reads CAWGKIGQPYEQYF. The CDR3 region has the DNA TGTGCCTGGGGCAAAATCGGACAGCCCTACGAGCAGTACTTC.

The rearrangement links TRBV11-2 to TRBJ1-1; TRBD1 is a possible D gene (5 bases). Looked up from germline, CDR1 is SGHAT and CDR2 is FQNNGV. Trimming shortened V by 4 bases and J by 12 bases, and 12 bases separated the two germline ends. This CDR3 is built from 11 residues. CDR3 bases: TGTGCCAGCAGCTCCAGGGTGTATACTTTCTTT. It specifies CASSSRVYTFF.

This clonotype was seen many times. The gene calls are TRBV10-3 and TRBJ1-5; D is ambiguous. This CDR3 comprises 16 residues. V shed 0 bases and J shed 3 bases, with 12 bases lying between them. CDR1 is ENHRY and CDR2 is SYGVKD in the germline V gene. The CDR3 bases are TGTGCCATCAGTGAGTCGGCGCACGTAGTCAATCAGCCCCAGCATTTT. Translated, it gives CAISESAHVVNQPQHF.

With regard to this clonotype: Its ends do not fully match the called genes, so a read error is possible. The chain joins TRBV4-1 to TRBJ2-5; 8 bases fit TRBD1. This CDR3 is built from 17 residues. Germline assignment: CDR1 MGHRA and CDR2 YSYEKL. The CDR3 DNA is TGCGCCAGCAGCCAAGTATTAACGGACAGGGTCCAAGAGACCAAGTACTTC. It translates to CASSQVLTDRVQETKYF.

This clonotype was observed many times. V and J are TRBV6-1 and TRBJ1-5, with D possibly TRBD1 on 5 matching bases. Trimming shortened V by 6 bases and J by 1 base, and 13 bases separated the two germline ends. Germline V gene data show CDR1 as MNHNS and CDR2 as SASEGT. The CDR3 is 15 residues long. CDR3 DNA: TGTGCCAGCAGCGCCTTGGGGACGAGCAATCAGCCCCAGCATTTT. Protein sequence: CASSALGTSNQPQHF.

Only a few counts were recorded for this clonotype. The chain joins TRBV6-1 to TRBJ1-5; D ambiguous. Germline V gene data show CDR1 as MNHNS and CDR2 as SASEGT. CDR3 length equals 13 residues. V lost 4 bases and J lost 5, with 9 bases in between. The CDR3, as DNA: TGTGCCAGCAGTGTGGAAATCGATCAGCCCCAGCATTTT. It specifies CASSVEIDQPQHF.

This clonotype has more than one count but fewer than ten. V is TRBV2 and J is TRBJ2-5; 11 bases agree with TRBD1. Looked up from germline, CDR1 is SNHLY and CDR2 is FYNNEI. This CDR3 is 15 amino acids long. The V and J ends lost 4 bases and 1 base, in that order; junction bases with no gene match: 2. This CDR3 is CASSGTGGFQETQYF. In nucleotides, the CDR3 is TGTGCCAGCAGTGGGACAGGGGGCTTCCAAGAGACCCAGTACTTC.

The chain uses TRBV28 and TRBJ1-5, with D unresolved. The CDR3 spans 16 residues. Trimming removed 5 bases at V and 1 base at J, with 15 bases between. CDR1 is MDHEN and CDR2 is SYDVKM in the germline V gene. DNA of the CDR3: TGTGCCAGCAGTAACCCATATGGGAACAGCAATCAGCCCCAGCATTTT. This translates into CASSNPYGNSNQPQHF.